This T cell receptor (beta chain) stems from a study of multiple sclerosis patients with progressive multifocal leukoencephalopathy. Data came from immunoSEQ multiplex PCR; TCRdb stores just in-frame clones and leaves some out. In the table there are roughly 32,000 clones, about 90% of which are singletons. The time point: time of PML onset. The CDR3 sequence is 14 residues long. Germline V CDR1 and CDR2: MNHEY, SMNVEV (reference sequence). Deletions cut 0 bases from V and 6 bases from J, with 11 bases between. This clonotype was sampled from a human donor with progressive multifocal leukoencephalopathy. The rearrangement links TRBV27 to TRBJ1-2; a weak D match, TRBD1 (6 bases). The starting material was PBMCs, obtained from a patient treated with natalizumab. The CDR3 sequence: CASSLSGGLNGYTF. In nucleotides, the CDR3 is TGTGCCAGCAGTTTATCTGGGGGCTTGAATGGCTACACCTTC.